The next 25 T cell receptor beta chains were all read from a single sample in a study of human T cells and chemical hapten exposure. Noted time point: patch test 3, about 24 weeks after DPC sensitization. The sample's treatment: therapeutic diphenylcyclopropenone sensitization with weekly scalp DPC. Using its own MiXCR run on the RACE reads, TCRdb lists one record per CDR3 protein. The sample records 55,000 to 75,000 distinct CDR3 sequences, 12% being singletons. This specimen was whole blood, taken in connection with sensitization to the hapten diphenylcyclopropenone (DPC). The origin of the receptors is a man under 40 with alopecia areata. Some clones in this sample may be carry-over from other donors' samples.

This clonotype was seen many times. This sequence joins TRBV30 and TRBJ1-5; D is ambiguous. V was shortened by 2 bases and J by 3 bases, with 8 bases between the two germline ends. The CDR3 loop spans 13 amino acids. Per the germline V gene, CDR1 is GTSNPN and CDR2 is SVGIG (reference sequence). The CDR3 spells CAWSQGLNQPQHF. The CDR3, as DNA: TGTGCCTGGAGTCAAGGGCTCAATCAGCCCCAGCATTTT. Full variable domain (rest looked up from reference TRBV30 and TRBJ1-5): SQTIHQWPATLVQPVGSPLSLECTVEGTSNPNLYWYRQAAGRGLQLLFYSVGIGQISSEVPQNLSASRPQDRQFILSSKKLLLSDSGFYLCAWSQGLNQPQHFGDGTRLSIL.

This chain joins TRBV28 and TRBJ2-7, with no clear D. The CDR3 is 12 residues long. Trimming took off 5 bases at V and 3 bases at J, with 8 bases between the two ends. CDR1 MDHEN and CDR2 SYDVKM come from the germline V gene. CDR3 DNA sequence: TGTGCCAGCAGTCCGACATACTACGAGCAGTACTTC. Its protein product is CASSPTYYEQYF.

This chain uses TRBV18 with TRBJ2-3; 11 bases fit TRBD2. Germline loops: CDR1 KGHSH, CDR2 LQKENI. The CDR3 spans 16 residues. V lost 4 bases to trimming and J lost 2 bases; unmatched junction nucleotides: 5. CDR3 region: CASSRRLAGTTDTQYF. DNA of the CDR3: TGTGCCAGCTCACGGAGACTAGCGGGGACCACAGATACGCAGTATTTT.

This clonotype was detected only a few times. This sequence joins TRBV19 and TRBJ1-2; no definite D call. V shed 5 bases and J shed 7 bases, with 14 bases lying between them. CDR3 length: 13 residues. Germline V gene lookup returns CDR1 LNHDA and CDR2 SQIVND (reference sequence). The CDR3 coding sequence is TGTGCCAGTAGTGAGACAAGTTACCCTGGCTACACCTTC. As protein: CASSETSYPGYTF.

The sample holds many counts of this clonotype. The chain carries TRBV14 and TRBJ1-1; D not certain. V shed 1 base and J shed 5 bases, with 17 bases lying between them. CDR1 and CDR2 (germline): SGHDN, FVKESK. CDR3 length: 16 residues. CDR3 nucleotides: TGTGCCAGCAGCCAAGTTAGTTCGGGCCGGAGAACTGAAGCTTTCTTT. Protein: CASSQVSSGRRTEAFF.

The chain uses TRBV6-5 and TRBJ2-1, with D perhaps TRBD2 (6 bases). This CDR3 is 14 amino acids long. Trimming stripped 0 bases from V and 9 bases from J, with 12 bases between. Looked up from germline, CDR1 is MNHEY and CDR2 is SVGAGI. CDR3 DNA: TGTGCCAGCAGTTACTCAGGCGGGGCTTTTGAGCAGTTCTTC. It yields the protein CASSYSGGAFEQFF.

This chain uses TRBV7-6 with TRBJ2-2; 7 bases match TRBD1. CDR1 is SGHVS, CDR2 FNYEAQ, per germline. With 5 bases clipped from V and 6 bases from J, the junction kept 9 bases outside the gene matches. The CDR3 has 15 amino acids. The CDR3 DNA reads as TGTGCCAGCAGCGGAGTGGGGGACAGTTCCGGGGAGCTGTTTTTT. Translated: CASSGVGDSSGELFF.

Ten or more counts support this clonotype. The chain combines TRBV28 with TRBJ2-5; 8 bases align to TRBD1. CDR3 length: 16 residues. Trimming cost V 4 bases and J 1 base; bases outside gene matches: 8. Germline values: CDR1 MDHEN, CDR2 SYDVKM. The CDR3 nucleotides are TGTGCCAGCAGTTCATACCACAGGGGGACCCAAGAGACCCAGTACTTC. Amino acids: CASSSYHRGTQETQYF.

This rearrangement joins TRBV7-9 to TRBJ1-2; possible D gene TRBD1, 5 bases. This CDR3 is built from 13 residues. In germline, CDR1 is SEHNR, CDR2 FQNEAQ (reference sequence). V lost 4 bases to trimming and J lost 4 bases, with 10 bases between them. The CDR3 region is CASSSTVVYGYTF. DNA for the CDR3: TGTGCCAGCAGCTCGACAGTAGTCTATGGCTACACCTTC.

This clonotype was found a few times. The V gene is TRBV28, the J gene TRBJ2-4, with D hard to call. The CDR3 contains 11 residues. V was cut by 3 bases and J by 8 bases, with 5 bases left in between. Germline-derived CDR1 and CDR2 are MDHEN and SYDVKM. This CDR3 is CASSLNDIQYF. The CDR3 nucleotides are TGTGCCAGCAGTTTGAACGACATTCAGTACTTC.

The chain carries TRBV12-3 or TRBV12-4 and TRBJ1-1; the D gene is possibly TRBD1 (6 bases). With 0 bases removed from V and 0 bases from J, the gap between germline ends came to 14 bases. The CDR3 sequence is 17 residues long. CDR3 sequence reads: CASSLARGIAMNTEAFF. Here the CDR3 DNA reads TGTGCCAGCAGTTTAGCAAGGGGGATAGCCATGAACACTGAAGCTTTCTTT.

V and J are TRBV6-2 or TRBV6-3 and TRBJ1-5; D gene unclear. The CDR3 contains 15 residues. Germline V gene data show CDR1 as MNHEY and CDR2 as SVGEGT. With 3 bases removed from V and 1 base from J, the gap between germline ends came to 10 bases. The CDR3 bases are TGTGCCAGCAGTTATTTGGGCCTCAGCAATCAGCCCCAGCATTTT. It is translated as CASSYLGLSNQPQHF.

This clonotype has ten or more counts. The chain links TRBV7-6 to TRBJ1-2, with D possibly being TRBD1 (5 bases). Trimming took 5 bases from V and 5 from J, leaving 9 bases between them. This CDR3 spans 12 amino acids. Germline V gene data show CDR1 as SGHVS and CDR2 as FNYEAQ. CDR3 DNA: TGTGCCAGCAGCAATCAGGGTTATGGCTACACCTTC. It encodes CASSNQGYGYTF.

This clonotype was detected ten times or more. This CDR3 is CASSPDPSSTDTQYF. Here the CDR3 DNA reads TGTGCCAGCAGTCCGGACCCCTCTAGCACAGATACGCAGTATTTT. The gene calls are TRBV7-3 and TRBJ2-3, with D hard to call. The germline CDR1 and CDR2 sequences are SGHTA and FQGTGA. This CDR3 spans 15 amino acids. The V gene lost 6 bases and the J gene lost 0 bases, with 13 bases spanning the gap. Drawing the rest from reference TRBV7-3 and TRBJ2-3, the complete variable domain is GAGVSQTPSNKVTEKGKYVELRCDPISGHTALYWYRQSLGQGPEFLIYFQGTGAADDSGLPNDRFFAVRPEGSVSTLKIQRTERGDSAVYLCASSPDPSSTDTQYFGPGTRLTVL.

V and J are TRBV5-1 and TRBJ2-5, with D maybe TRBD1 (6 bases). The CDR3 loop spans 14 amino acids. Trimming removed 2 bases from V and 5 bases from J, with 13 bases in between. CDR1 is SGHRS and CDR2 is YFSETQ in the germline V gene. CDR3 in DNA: TGCGCCAGCAGCTTTCAGGGGTTGGGCGAGACCCAGTACTTC. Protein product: CASSFQGLGETQYF. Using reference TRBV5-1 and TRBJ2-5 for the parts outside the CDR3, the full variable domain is KAGVTQTPRYLIKTRGQQVTLSCSPISGHRSVSWYQQTPGQGLQFLFEYFSETQRNKGNFPGRFSGRQFSNSRSEMNVSTLELGDSALYLCASSFQGLGETQYFGPGTRLLVL.

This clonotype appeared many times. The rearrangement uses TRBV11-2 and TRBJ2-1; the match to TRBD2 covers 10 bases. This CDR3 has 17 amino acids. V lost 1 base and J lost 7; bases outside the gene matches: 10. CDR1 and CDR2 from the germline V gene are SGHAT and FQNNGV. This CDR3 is CASSLVTPSGGANEQFF. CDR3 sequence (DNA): TGTGCCAGCAGCTTAGTCACCCCCAGCGGGGGGGCTAATGAGCAGTTCTTC. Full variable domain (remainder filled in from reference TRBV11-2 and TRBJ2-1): EAGVAQSPRYKIIEKRQSVAFWCNPISGHATLYWYQQILGQGPKLLIQFQNNGVVDDSQLPKDRFSAERLKGVDSTLKIQPAKLEDSAVYLCASSLVTPSGGANEQFFGPGTRLTVL.

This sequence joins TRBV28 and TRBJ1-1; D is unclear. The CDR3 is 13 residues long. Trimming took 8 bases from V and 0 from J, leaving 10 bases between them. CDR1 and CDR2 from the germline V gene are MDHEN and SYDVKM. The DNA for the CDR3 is TGTGCCAGCCTGGGCAGGTTGAACACTGAAGCTTTCTTT. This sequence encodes CASLGRLNTEAFF.

CDR3 protein: CASSGQGTETQYF. The CDR3 nucleotides read TGCGCCAGCAGTGGACAGGGCACGGAGACCCAGTACTTC. This chain links TRBV5-1 with TRBJ2-5; 8 bases match TRBD1. J gave up 5 bases and V 5 bases, and 5 bases lay outside the gene matches. The germline gives CDR1 SGHRS, CDR2 YFSETQ. The CDR3 is made up of 13 amino acids.

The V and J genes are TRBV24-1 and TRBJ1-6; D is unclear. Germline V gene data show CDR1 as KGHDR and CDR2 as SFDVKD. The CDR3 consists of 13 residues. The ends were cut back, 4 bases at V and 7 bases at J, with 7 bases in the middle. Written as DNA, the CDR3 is TGTGCCACCAGTGAGACCTGGAATTCACCCCTCCACTTT. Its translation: CATSETWNSPLHF.

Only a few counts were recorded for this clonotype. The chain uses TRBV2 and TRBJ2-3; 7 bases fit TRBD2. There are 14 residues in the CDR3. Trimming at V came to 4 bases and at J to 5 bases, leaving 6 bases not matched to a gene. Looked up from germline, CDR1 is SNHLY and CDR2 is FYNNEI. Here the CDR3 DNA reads TGTGCCAGCAGTGTGCAGGGAGGGGAAGATACGCAGTATTTT. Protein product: CASSVQGGEDTQYF.

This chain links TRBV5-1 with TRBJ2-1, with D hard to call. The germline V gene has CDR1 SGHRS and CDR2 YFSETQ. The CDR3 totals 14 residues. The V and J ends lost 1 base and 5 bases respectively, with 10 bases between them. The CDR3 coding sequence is TGCGCCAGCAGCTTGACGACCGGCCACAATGAGCAGTTCTTC. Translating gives CASSLTTGHNEQFF. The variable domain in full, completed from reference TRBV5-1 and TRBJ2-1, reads KAGVTQTPRYLIKTRGQQVTLSCSPISGHRSVSWYQQTPGQGLQFLFEYFSETQRNKGNFPGRFSGRQFSNSRSEMNVSTLELGDSALYLCASSLTTGHNEQFFGPGTRLTVL.

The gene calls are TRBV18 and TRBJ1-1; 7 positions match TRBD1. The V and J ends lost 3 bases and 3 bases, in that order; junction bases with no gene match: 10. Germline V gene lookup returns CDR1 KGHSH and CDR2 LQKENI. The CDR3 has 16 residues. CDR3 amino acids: CASSPLTGRLDTEAFF. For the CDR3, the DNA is TGTGCCAGCTCACCTCTGACAGGGCGGCTGGACACTGAAGCTTTCTTT.

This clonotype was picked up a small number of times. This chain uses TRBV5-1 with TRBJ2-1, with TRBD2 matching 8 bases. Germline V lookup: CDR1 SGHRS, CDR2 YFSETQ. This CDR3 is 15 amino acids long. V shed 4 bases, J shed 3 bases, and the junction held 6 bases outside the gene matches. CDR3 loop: CASSERAGGYNEQFF. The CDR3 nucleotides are TGCGCCAGCAGCGAAAGGGCGGGGGGCTACAATGAGCAGTTCTTC.

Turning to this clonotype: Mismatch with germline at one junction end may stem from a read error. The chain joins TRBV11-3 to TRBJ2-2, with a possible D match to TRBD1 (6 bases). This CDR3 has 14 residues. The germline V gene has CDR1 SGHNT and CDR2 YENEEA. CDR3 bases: TGTGTCAGCAGCCGGACAGAGTGGAACGGGGAGCTGTTTTTT. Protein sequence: CVSSRTEWNGELFF. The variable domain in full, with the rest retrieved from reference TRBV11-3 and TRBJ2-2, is EAGVVQSPRYKIIEKKQPVAFWCNPISGHNTLYWYLQNLGQGPELLIRYENEEAVDDSQLPKDRFSAERLKGVDSTLKIQPAELGDSAVYLCVSSRTEWNGELFFGEGSRLTVL.

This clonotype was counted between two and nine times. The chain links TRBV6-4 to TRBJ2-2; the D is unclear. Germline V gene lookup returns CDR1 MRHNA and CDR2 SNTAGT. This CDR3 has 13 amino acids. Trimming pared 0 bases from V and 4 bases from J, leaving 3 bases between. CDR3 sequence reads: CASSDSGTGELFF. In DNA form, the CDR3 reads TGTGCCAGCAGTGACTCGGGCACCGGGGAGCTGTTTTTT.